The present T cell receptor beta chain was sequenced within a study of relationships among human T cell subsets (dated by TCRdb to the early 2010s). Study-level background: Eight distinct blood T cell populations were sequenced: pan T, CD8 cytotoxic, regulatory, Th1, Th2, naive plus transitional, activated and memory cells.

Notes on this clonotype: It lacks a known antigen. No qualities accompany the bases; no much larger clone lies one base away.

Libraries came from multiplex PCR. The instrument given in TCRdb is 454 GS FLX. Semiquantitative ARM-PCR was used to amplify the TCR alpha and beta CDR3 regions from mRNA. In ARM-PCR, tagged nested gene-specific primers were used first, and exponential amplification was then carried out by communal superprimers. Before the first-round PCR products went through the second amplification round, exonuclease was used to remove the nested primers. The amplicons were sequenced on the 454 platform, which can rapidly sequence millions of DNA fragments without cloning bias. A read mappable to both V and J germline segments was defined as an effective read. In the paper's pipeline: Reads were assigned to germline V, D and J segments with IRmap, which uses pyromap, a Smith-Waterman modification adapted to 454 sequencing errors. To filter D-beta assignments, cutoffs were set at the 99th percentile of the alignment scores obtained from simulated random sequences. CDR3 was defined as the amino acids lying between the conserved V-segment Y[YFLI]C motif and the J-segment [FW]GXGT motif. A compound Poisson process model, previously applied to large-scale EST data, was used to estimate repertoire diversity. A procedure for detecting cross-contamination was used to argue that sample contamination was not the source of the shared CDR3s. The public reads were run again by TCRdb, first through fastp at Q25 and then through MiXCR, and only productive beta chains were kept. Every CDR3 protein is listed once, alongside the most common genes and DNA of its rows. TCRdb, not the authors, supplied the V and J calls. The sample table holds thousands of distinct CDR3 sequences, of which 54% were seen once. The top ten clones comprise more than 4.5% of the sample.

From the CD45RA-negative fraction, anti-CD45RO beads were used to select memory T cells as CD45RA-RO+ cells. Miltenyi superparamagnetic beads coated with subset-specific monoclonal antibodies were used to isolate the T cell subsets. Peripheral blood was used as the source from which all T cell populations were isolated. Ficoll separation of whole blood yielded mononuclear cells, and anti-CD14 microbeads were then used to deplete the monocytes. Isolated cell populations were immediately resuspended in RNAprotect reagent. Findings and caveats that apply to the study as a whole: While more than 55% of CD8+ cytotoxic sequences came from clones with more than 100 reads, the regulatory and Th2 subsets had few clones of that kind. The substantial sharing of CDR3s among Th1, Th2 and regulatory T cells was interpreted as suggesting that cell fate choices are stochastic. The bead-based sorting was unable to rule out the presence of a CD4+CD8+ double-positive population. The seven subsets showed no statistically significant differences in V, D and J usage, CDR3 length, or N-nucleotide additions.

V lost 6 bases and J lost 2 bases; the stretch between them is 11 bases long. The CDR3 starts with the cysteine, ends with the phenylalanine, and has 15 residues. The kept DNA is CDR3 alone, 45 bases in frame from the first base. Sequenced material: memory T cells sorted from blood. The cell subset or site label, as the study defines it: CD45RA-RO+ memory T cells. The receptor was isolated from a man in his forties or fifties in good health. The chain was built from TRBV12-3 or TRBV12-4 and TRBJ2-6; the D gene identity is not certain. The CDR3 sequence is CASSKRMAGANVLTF. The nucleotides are TGTGCCAGCAGCAAAAGAATGGCTGGGGCCAACGTCCTGACTTTC.